This record concerns one TCR beta chain sequence. The data were taken from a study of blood T cell repertoires in COVID-19. For the study at large: PBMCs, B-cell-depleted T cells, or T cells provided the cDNA or gDNA that made up the material.

The germline V gene has CDR1 KGHSH and CDR2 LQKENI. V was pared by 5 bases and J by 16 bases, with 18 bases between. CDR3 size: 12 residues. Original data processing: Estimates of nucleated cell counts were drawn from the amplification of reference gene primers. Measured with immunoSEQ multiplex PCR; TCRdb has only the in-frame clones, and not every one. For V, J and clone size, that table is used; D and trimming come from the DNA. Of tens of thousands of clones in the sample, approximately 88% are singletons; the top ten hold over 25%. The sample consisted of peripheral blood. The receptor's source is a human donor in a cohort sampled during active COVID-19. J is TRBJ2-1 and V is TRBV18; weak D call: TRBD1 (5 bases). The DNA for the CDR3 is TGTGCCAGCTCATCGGACCAGGGCGATCGATTCTTC. Its translation is CASSSDQGDRFF.